Listed here are 22 T cell receptor beta chains from one sample, sequenced in a study of control samples from healthy donors and cancer patients. Assay used: immunoSEQ multiplex PCR; TCRdb lists only in-frame clones, some missing. The sample records approximately 86,000 clones, over 65% being singletons. Sequencing used blood. All receptors come from a woman aged 40-49 years in good health.

The V and J genes are TRBV2 and TRBJ2-5; 7 bases fit TRBD2. From germline, CDR1 is SNHLY and CDR2 FYNNEI. After removal of 6 bases from V and 5 bases from J, the junction contained 9 bases not matched to a gene. This CDR3 is 14 amino acids long. The CDR3 DNA follows: TGTGCCAGCAGCAAGGCGGGGGTGCGGGAGACCCAGTACTTC. Protein product: CASSKAGVRETQYF.

This chain links TRBV4-1 with TRBJ1-1; no definite D call. CDR1 and CDR2 from the germline V gene are MGHRA and YSYEKL. There are 13 residues in the CDR3. Between the trimmed V and J ends, which lost 2 bases and 2 bases, there was a span of 6 bases. CDR3 amino acids: CASSQWRNTEAFF. The CDR3 DNA sequence: TGCGCCAGCAGCCAATGGCGAAACACTGAAGCTTTCTTT.

The chain recombines TRBV3-1 (or the pseudogene TRBV3-2) with TRBJ1-4, with a possible D match to TRBD1 (6 bases). V gave up 5 bases and J gave up 7 bases, with 14 bases separating them. Germline V CDR1 and CDR2: LGHDT, YNNKEL (reference sequence). The CDR3 is 14 amino acids. The DNA of the CDR3 is TGTGCCAGCAGCTACGGACAGTTTGTTGAAAAACTGTTTTTT. Amino acid sequence: CASSYGQFVEKLFF.

The chain combines TRBV7-2 with TRBJ1-1; D not certain. The CDR3 runs to 13 residues. Germline V gene lookup returns CDR1 SGHTA and CDR2 FQGNSA. The germline V and J ends were trimmed by 1 base and 1 base, with 4 bases remaining between them. The CDR3 coding sequence is TGTGCCAGCAGCTTAGGAGAGAACACTGAAGCTTTCTTT. It yields the protein CASSLGENTEAFF. The variable domain in full, with the rest retrieved from reference TRBV7-2 and TRBJ1-1, is GAGVSQSPSNKVTEKGKDVELRCDPISGHTALYWYRQSLGQGLEFLIYFQGNSAPDKSGLPSDRFSAERTGGSVSTLTIQRTQQEDSAVYLCASSLGENTEAFFGQGTRLTVV.

The rearrangement uses TRBV18 and TRBJ2-3, with D maybe TRBD1 (6 bases). From germline, CDR1 is KGHSH and CDR2 LQKENI. This CDR3 has 17 residues. The germline V and J ends were trimmed by 3 bases and 6 bases, with 22 bases remaining between them. The CDR3 DNA reads as TGTGCCAGCTCACCCCCACCGATCAGGGGTGGTTGGGATACGCAGTATTTT. It encodes CASSPPPIRGGWDTQYF.

This clone was seen only a few times. The chain links TRBV7-9 to TRBJ1-1, with D unresolved. Germline CDR1 SEHNR, CDR2 FQNEAQ (reference sequence). V lost 5 bases and J lost 3, with 13 bases in between. CDR3 length: 14 amino acids. This CDR3 reads CASSQSGSYTEAFF. DNA for the CDR3: TGTGCCAGCAGCCAATCCGGGTCTTACACTGAAGCTTTCTTT. The whole variable domain, remainder taken from reference TRBV7-9 and TRBJ1-1, is DTGVSQNPRHKITKRGQNVTFRCDPISEHNRLYWYRQTLGQGPEFLTYFQNEAQLEKSRLLSDRFSAERPKGSFSTLEIQRTEQGDSAMYLCASSQSGSYTEAFFGQGTRLTVV.

In this sample, this clone turned up once. The genes are TRBV7-3 and TRBJ2-1; D unclear. CDR1 and CDR2 (germline): SGHTA, FQGTGA. V was shortened by 5 bases and J by 12 bases, with 17 bases between the two germline ends. This CDR3 contains 13 residues. The CDR3 spells CASSPNPNSGQFF. In nucleotides, the CDR3 is TGTGCCAGCAGCCCAAACCCCAACAGTGGGCAGTTCTTC.

The chain uses TRBV30 and TRBJ1-1, with 9 bases fitting TRBD1. The CDR3 is 14 amino acids. Trimming took 0 bases from V and 5 from J; bases not matched to a gene: 4. The germline V gene has CDR1 GTSNPN and CDR2 SVGIG (reference sequence). The CDR3 nucleotides are TGTGCCTGGAGTGTAGGACAGGGGTGGACTGAAGCTTTCTTT. The encoded protein is CAWSVGQGWTEAFF. The whole variable domain, filled in from reference TRBV30 and TRBJ1-1, reads SQTIHQWPATLVQPVGSPLSLECTVEGTSNPNLYWYRQAAGRGLQLLFYSVGIGQISSEVPQNLSASRPQDRQFILSSKKLLLSDSGFYLCAWSVGQGWTEAFFGQGTRLTVV.

The chain is built from TRBV14 and TRBJ1-2; D is perhaps TRBD1 (5 bases). V lost 4 bases to trimming and J lost 4 bases, with 28 bases between them. The CDR3 loop spans 19 amino acids. Germline V gene sequence: CDR1 SGHDN, CDR2 FVKESK. CDR3 residues: CASSPSRGMTADPGYGYTF. The CDR3 region has the DNA TGTGCCAGCAGCCCGTCTAGGGGCATGACGGCGGACCCCGGCTATGGCTACACCTTC.

J is TRBJ2-1 and V is TRBV6-5; D is ambiguous. Germline values: CDR1 MNHEY, CDR2 SVGAGI. This CDR3 is built from 12 residues. Trimming removed 2 bases at V and 7 bases at J, with 6 bases between. CDR3 amino acids: CASSYKHNEQFF. The CDR3 DNA follows: TGTGCCAGCAGTTACAAGCATAATGAGCAGTTCTTC.

This clone was observed a few times. The chain couples TRBV2 to TRBJ2-7; TRBD1 agrees at 9 bases. V lost 11 bases to trimming and J lost 7 bases; unmatched junction nucleotides: 18. This CDR3 region has 15 residues. Germline values: CDR1 SNHLY, CDR2 FYNNEI. The CDR3 here is CAGSPRGQGAGEQYF. CDR3 coding DNA: TGTGCCGGATCCCCTAGGGGACAGGGTGCTGGTGAGCAGTACTTC.

V usage is TRBV7-2 and J usage is TRBJ1-1; D unclear. The germline V and J ends were trimmed by 4 bases and 0 bases, with 6 bases remaining between them. In germline, CDR1 is SGHTA, CDR2 FQGNSA. The CDR3 has 13 amino acids. CDR3 in DNA: TGTGCCAGCAGCTCTTTTATGAACACTGAAGCTTTCTTT. The encoded protein is CASSSFMNTEAFF.

The rearrangement joins TRBV5-1 to TRBJ1-1; D is perhaps TRBD1 (5 bases). The CDR3 loop spans 14 amino acids. Germline loops: CDR1 SGHRS, CDR2 YFSETQ. The V and J ends lost 2 bases and 3 bases respectively, with 11 bases between them. CDR3 in amino acids: CASSFAGYDTEAFF. The CDR3 bases are TGCGCCAGCAGCTTCGCAGGGTACGACACTGAAGCTTTCTTT.

The V gene is TRBV3-1 (or the pseudogene TRBV3-2), the J gene TRBJ1-2, with 8 positions matching TRBD1. Losses at the gene ends were 6 bases for V and 8 bases for J; bases not matched to a gene: 8. The germline CDR1 and CDR2 sequences are LGHDT and YNNKEL (reference sequence). The CDR3 is 13 residues long. The CDR3: CASSPTGVGGYTF. DNA for the CDR3: TGTGCCAGCAGTCCGACAGGGGTCGGAGGCTACACCTTC.

V usage is TRBV6-6 and J usage is TRBJ2-7, with D uncertain. The CDR3 contains 12 residues. V was clipped by 5 bases and J by 6 bases, with 11 bases between them. The germline CDR1 and CDR2 sequences are MNHNY and SVGAGI (reference sequence). This CDR3 is CASSPLNSEQYF. DNA for the CDR3: TGTGCCAGCAGTCCGCTCAACTCCGAGCAGTACTTC.

CDR3: CASSRSPQGTTNEKLFF. The CDR3 DNA reads as TGCGCCAGCAGCCGATCCCCGCAGGGCACAACTAATGAAAAACTGTTTTTT. This sequence joins TRBV5-1 and TRBJ1-4; possible D gene TRBD1, 5 bases. This CDR3 has 17 residues. Germline CDR1 SGHRS, CDR2 YFSETQ. V was trimmed by 4 bases and J by 0 bases, leaving 16 bases between them.

The chain carries TRBV27 and TRBJ2-1; tentative D call: TRBD1 (6 bases). V lost 3 bases to trimming and J lost 6 bases, with 12 bases between them. CDR1 MNHEY and CDR2 SMNVEV come from the germline V gene (reference sequence). The length of the CDR3 is 14 residues. The CDR3 DNA is TGTGCCAGCAGTTTTCAGACGACAGGCAATGAGCAGTTCTTC. Its protein product is CASSFQTTGNEQFF.

This clone was counted a single time. The chain has TRBV7-9 and TRBJ1-5, with D unresolved. V lost 5 bases to trimming and J lost 5 bases, with 10 bases between them. Germline V gives CDR1 SEHNR, CDR2 FQNEAQ (reference sequence). CDR3 length: 13 residues. This CDR3 is CASSPDGHQPQHF. DNA of the CDR3: TGTGCCAGCAGCCCAGACGGTCATCAGCCCCAGCATTTT.

The chain is built from TRBV30 and TRBJ1-2; no firm D call. The V end was cut by 0 bases, the J end by 6 bases, with 8 bases between. The CDR3 spans 12 residues. The germline CDR1 and CDR2 sequences are GTSNPN and SVGIG (reference sequence). The CDR3 reads CAWSVLADGYTF. CDR3 DNA: TGTGCCTGGAGTGTACTGGCGGATGGCTACACCTTC.

The V call is TRBV4-3, the J call TRBJ2-2; 9 bases map to TRBD1. CDR3 length: 14 residues. The V gene's germline CDR1 is LGHNA and CDR2 YSLEER. V dropped 3 bases and J dropped 7; count of bases not matched to a gene: 3. Here the CDR3 DNA reads TGCGCCAGCAGCCACCGGACAGGGGTCGGGGAGCTGTTTTTT. Encoded protein: CASSHRTGVGELFF.

The chain uses TRBV19 and TRBJ1-1; D may be TRBD1 (5 bases). CDR1 and CDR2 (germline): LNHDA, SQIVND (reference sequence). Trimming cost V 2 bases and J 1 base, with 11 bases left between them. The CDR3 covers 15 residues. This CDR3 is CASSINAGTNTEAFF. CDR3 DNA: TGTGCCAGTAGTATAAATGCAGGGACGAACACTGAAGCTTTCTTT. Supplemented by reference TRBV19 and TRBJ1-1, the full variable domain reads DGGITQSPKYLFRKEGQNVTLSCEQNLNHDAMYWYRQDPGQGLRLIYYSQIVNDFQKGDIAEGYSVSREKKESFPLTVTSAQKNPTAFYLCASSINAGTNTEAFFGQGTRLTVV.

The chain is built from TRBV7-9 and TRBJ2-6; D not certain. Trimming cost V 5 bases and J 2 bases, with 19 bases left between them. There are 18 residues in the CDR3. Germline V gene sequence: CDR1 SEHNR, CDR2 FQNEAQ (reference sequence). The DNA of the CDR3 is TGTGCCAGCAGCCCGATCGGCAGTTTCAGCGCTGGGGCCAACGTCCTGACTTTC. Translation: CASSPIGSFSAGANVLTF.